Each of the 31 T cell receptor beta chains below was sequenced from the same sample in a study of cytomegalovirus exposure and HLA in healthy donors (TCRdb year 2017). Library preparation employed the immunoSEQ multiplex PCR assay. The multiplex PCR relied on a mix of 60 forward primers for TCR Vbeta segments and 13 reverse primers for TCR Jbeta segments. The immuneACCESS repertoire file appears here via TCRdb, limited to in-frame rearrangements. These files lack a portion of the clones; in checked studies, under half of the deficit traces to unresolved V genes, and the cause of the others is not known. The sample includes under 85,000 clones, with just over 65% observed a single time. The ten largest make up roughly 9.7% of the sample. The sequencing input was PBMCs. The receptors here all came from a woman in her twenties or thirties in good health and CMV-seronegative.

The chain couples TRBV11-2 to TRBJ1-1; D gene uncertain. CDR1 and CDR2 (germline): SGHAT, FQNNGV. The germline V and J ends were trimmed by 2 bases and 3 bases, with 7 bases remaining between them. There are 13 residues in the CDR3. This chain's CDR3 is CASSLYPDTEAFF. In nucleotides, the CDR3 is TGTGCCAGCAGCTTATATCCGGACACTGAAGCTTTCTTT.

This chain joins TRBV19 and TRBJ2-1; 8 nucleotides match TRBD1. V lost 5 bases and J lost 6; bases outside the gene matches: 9. Germline assignment: CDR1 LNHDA and CDR2 SQIVND (reference sequence). The CDR3 loop spans 15 amino acids. Written as DNA, the CDR3 is TGTGCCAGTAGTTCTTGGCAGGGGGCTGCCAATGAGCAGTTCTTC. Protein: CASSSWQGAANEQFF.

This clone was found once. The chain uses TRBV6-4 and TRBJ1-1; D may be TRBD1 (6 bases). In germline, CDR1 is MRHNA, CDR2 SNTAGT. CDR3 length: 17 amino acids. V lost 6 bases, J lost 0 bases, and 20 bases lay in between. CDR3 residues: CASRRQAGGGMNTEAFF. In nucleotides, the CDR3 is TGTGCCAGCAGACGACAGGCCGGCGGGGGTATGAACACTGAAGCTTTCTTT.

This clone was counted a few times. The CDR3, as DNA: TGTGCCAGCAAGACTGAGGGCTACGAGCAGTACTTC. This encodes CASKTEGYEQYF. The chain has TRBV2 and TRBJ2-7, with D possibly matching TRBD2 (5 bases). Germline V CDR1 and CDR2: SNHLY, FYNNEI. This CDR3 has 12 amino acids. Deletions cut 7 bases from V and 3 bases from J, with 10 bases between.

V is TRBV2 and J is TRBJ2-5; D perhaps matches TRBD2 (6 bases). V dropped 8 bases and J dropped 3 bases, with 10 bases sitting between them. The CDR3 extends over 12 amino acids. From germline, CDR1 is SNHLY and CDR2 FYNNEI. Written as DNA, the CDR3 is TGTGCCAGCTGCGGGATAGAAGAGACCCAGTACTTC. Its protein product is CASCGIEETQYF.

The chain couples TRBV6-5 to TRBJ1-1; 7 nucleotides agree with TRBD1. Per germline, CDR1 MNHEY and CDR2 SVGAGI. The CDR3 is 14 residues long. J lost 1 base, V lost 6 bases, and 5 bases had no gene match. The DNA of the CDR3 is TGTGCCAGCAGCCGACAGGGACAGAACACTGAAGCTTTCTTT. Translation gives CASSRQGQNTEAFF.

The table lists this clone with many counts. A far larger clone is just one base off, so this is likely a read error. The CDR3 does not close with the conserved phenylalanine or tryptophan, likely indicating a read error. V usage is TRBV28 and J usage is TRBJ1-1, with D tentatively TRBD1 (6 bases). Germline V CDR1 and CDR2: MDHEN, SYDVKM. V was shortened by 2 bases and J by 0 bases, with 10 bases between the two germline ends. This CDR3 comprises 15 residues. CDR3 bases: TGTGCCAGCAGTTTAAGGACAGAGATGAACACTGAAGCTTTCGTT. Residues: CASSLRTEMNTEAFV.

A remark on this clone: The CDR3 does not end in the conserved phenylalanine or tryptophan, so this is likely a read error. This sequence joins TRBV4-1 and TRBJ2-3; a weak D match, TRBD2 (7 bases). This CDR3 is 17 amino acids long. Trimming removed 0 bases from V and 0 bases from J, with 13 bases in between. CDR1 is MGHRA, CDR2 YSYEKL, per germline. In DNA, the CDR3 is TGCGCCAGCAGCCAAGATCGGGGGGCGGACAGCACAGATACGCAGTATGTT. It encodes CASSQDRGADSTDTQYV.

The V and J genes are TRBV7-3 and TRBJ1-1; 8 positions match TRBD1. Losses at the gene ends were 5 bases for V and 10 bases for J; bases not matched to a gene: 9. The germline CDR1 and CDR2 sequences are SGHTA and FQGTGA. The CDR3 length is 13 residues. The CDR3, as DNA: TGTGCCAGCAGCCCAGGGGGCGCGAACATAGCTTTCTTT. Translation: CASSPGGANIAFF.

The chain joins TRBV11-2 to TRBJ2-6; 11 bases are shared with TRBD1. Germline CDR1 reads SGHAT; CDR2 reads FQNNGV. CDR3 length equals 16 residues. The V segment lost 6 bases and the J segment 0 bases; nucleotides outside the gene matches: 1. CDR3 region: CASRGTGGSGANVLTF. The CDR3, as DNA: TGTGCCAGCAGGGGGACAGGGGGCTCTGGGGCCAACGTCCTGACTTTC.

This clone came up a few times. The chain joins TRBV29-1 to TRBJ2-1; tentative D call: TRBD2 (5 bases). Trimming took off 1 base at V and 10 bases at J, with 26 bases between the two ends. The CDR3 spans 17 residues. The germline gives CDR1 SQVTM, CDR2 ANQGSEA. CDR3 bases: TGCAGCGTTGAAGCGGAGGTCGGCAGCGACCGAAACCAGGAGCAGTTCTTC. Amino acids: CSVEAEVGSDRNQEQFF.

The chain recombines TRBV9 with TRBJ1-5; 10 bases agree with TRBD1. Trimming took 4 bases from V and 6 from J; bases not matched to a gene: 1. This CDR3 comprises 13 residues. Looked up from germline, CDR1 is SGDLS and CDR2 is YYNGEE. Here the CDR3 reads CASSRQGAQPQHF. CDR3 nucleotide sequence: TGTGCCAGCAGCAGACAGGGGGCTCAGCCCCAGCATTTT. The complete variable domain, with remaining parts taken from reference TRBV9 and TRBJ1-5, reads DSGVTQTPKHLITATGQRVTLRCSPRSGDLSVYWYQQSLDQGLQFLIQYYNGEERAKGNILERFSAQQFPDLHSELNLSSLELGDSALYFCASSRQGAQPQHFGDGTRLSIL.

The rearrangement uses TRBV5-6 and TRBJ2-5, with a weak D call TRBD2 (7 bases). Germline V CDR1 and CDR2: SGHDT, YYEEEE. The CDR3 is 16 amino acids. V gave up 1 base and J gave up 4 bases, with 17 bases separating them. The CDR3: CASSLNFGGGLETQYF. In nucleotides, the CDR3 is TGTGCCAGCAGCTTGAACTTTGGGGGGGGCCTAGAGACCCAGTACTTC.

The chain carries TRBV10-3 and TRBJ1-5; 7 positions agree with TRBD1. In germline, CDR1 is ENHRY, CDR2 SYGVKD. The CDR3 covers 13 residues. The ends lost 5 bases at V and 4 bases at J; junction bases unmatched: 2. For the CDR3, the DNA is TGTGCCATCAGTTCCAGGGGGAATCAGCCCCAGCATTTT. It codes for CAISSRGNQPQHF.

This clone has only a few counts. The chain employs TRBV18 and TRBJ1-5, with 8 bases identical to TRBD1. CDR1 KGHSH and CDR2 LQKENI come from the germline V gene. The CDR3 contains 13 residues. With 5 bases clipped from V and 7 bases from J, the junction kept 4 bases outside the gene matches. CDR3 region: CASSARDRQPQHF. As DNA, the CDR3 is TGTGCCAGCTCAGCCCGGGACAGGCAGCCCCAGCATTTT.

This chain connects TRBV19 to TRBJ1-6; perhaps TRBD1 as D (5 bases). V gave up 0 bases and J gave up 9 bases, with 12 bases separating them. CDR1 is LNHDA and CDR2 is SQIVND in the germline V gene (reference sequence). This CDR3 comprises 15 residues. In DNA, the CDR3 is TGTGCCAGTAGTATAGATTCGGGGGTTATTTCACCCCTCCACTTT. The encoded protein is CASSIDSGVISPLHF. The full variable domain, rest sourced from reference TRBV19 and TRBJ1-6, is DGGITQSPKYLFRKEGQNVTLSCEQNLNHDAMYWYRQDPGQGLRLIYYSQIVNDFQKGDIAEGYSVSREKKESFPLTVTSAQKNPTAFYLCASSIDSGVISPLHFGNGTRLTVT.

CDR3 protein: CSVEERIGYNYGYTF. Here the CDR3 DNA reads TGCAGCGTTGAAGAGCGAATTGGTTATAACTATGGCTACACCTTC. The V call is TRBV29-1, the J call TRBJ1-2; unclear D gene. This CDR3 has 15 residues. Trimming shortened V by 0 bases and J by 1 base, and 12 bases separated the two germline ends. From germline, CDR1 is SQVTM and CDR2 ANQGSEA.

This chain links TRBV5-1 with TRBJ2-1; D is unresolved. Germline values: CDR1 SGHRS, CDR2 YFSETQ. Trimming left V 3 bases short and J 8 bases short, with 18 bases between. The CDR3 has 15 amino acids. The CDR3 spells CASSSEPRQRHEQFF. DNA for the CDR3: TGCGCCAGCAGCTCAGAACCGCGTCAGCGTCATGAGCAGTTCTTC.

This clone has a handful of counts. J is TRBJ1-6 and V is TRBV7-9, with TRBD1 matching 7 bases. The CDR3 loop spans 16 amino acids. Unmatched junction bases numbered 7, after V lost 1 base and J lost 7 bases. Germline lookup yields CDR1 SEHNR and CDR2 FQNEAQ (reference sequence). The CDR3 coding sequence is TGTGCCAGCAGCTTAGGAACGTCGACAGGGAATTCACCCCTCCACTTT. As protein: CASSLGTSTGNSPLHF.

This clone was recorded only once. The chain uses TRBV9 and TRBJ2-4, with 7 bases lining up with TRBD1. Trimming removed 4 bases from V and 1 base from J; junction bases left unmatched: 23. The CDR3 runs 21 residues. Per the germline V gene, CDR1 is SGDLS and CDR2 is YYNGEE. The CDR3 protein is CASSYPQQASGGEWAKNIQYF. The CDR3 DNA reads as TGTGCCAGCAGCTACCCCCAGCAAGCTTCAGGGGGAGAGTGGGCCAAAAACATTCAGTACTTC.

The chain joins TRBV5-6 to TRBJ2-2, with 8 bases identical to TRBD1. Trimming at V came to 3 bases and at J to 4 bases, leaving 8 bases not matched to a gene. The CDR3 loop spans 16 amino acids. Germline CDR1 reads SGHDT; CDR2 reads YYEEEE. CDR3 loop: CASSSRQGSGTGELFF. The CDR3 nucleotides are TGTGCCAGCAGCTCCAGACAGGGGAGCGGCACCGGGGAGCTGTTTTTT.

The chain uses TRBV5-4 and TRBJ1-5; tentative D call: TRBD1 (5 bases). Between the trimmed V and J ends, which lost 0 bases and 1 base, there was a span of 8 bases. Germline values: CDR1 SGHNT, CDR2 YYREEE (reference sequence). CDR3 length: 15 amino acids. As DNA, the CDR3 is TGTGCCAGCAGCTTGGAGGGGAACAGCAATCAGCCCCAGCATTTT. Translation: CASSLEGNSNQPQHF. Supplemented by reference TRBV5-4 and TRBJ1-5, the full variable domain reads ETGVTQSPTHLIKTRGQQVTLRCSSQSGHNTVSWYQQALGQGPQFIFQYYREEENGRGNFPPRFSGLQFPNYSSELNVNALELDDSALYLCASSLEGNSNQPQHFGDGTRLSIL.

The gene calls are TRBV2 and TRBJ1-5; 8 bases align to TRBD1. From germline, CDR1 is SNHLY and CDR2 FYNNEI. The CDR3 contains 15 residues. Trimming removed 7 bases from V and 2 bases from J; junction bases left unmatched: 7. CDR3 nucleotide sequence: TGTGCCAGCACCATATCGGACAGGGGCAATCAGCCCCAGCATTTT. Translating it yields CASTISDRGNQPQHF.

This rearrangement joins TRBV2 to TRBJ1-5; D perhaps matches TRBD1 (5 bases). Germline loops: CDR1 SNHLY, CDR2 FYNNEI. The CDR3 extends over 14 amino acids. V gave up 3 bases and J gave up 4 bases, with 10 bases separating them. The CDR3 loop is CASSDTTGNQPQHF. As DNA, the CDR3 is TGTGCCAGCAGTGACACTACAGGAAATCAGCCCCAGCATTTT.

This clone was detected once. The chain recombines TRBV9 with TRBJ1-2, with a possible D match to TRBD1 (5 bases). The CDR3 sequence is 14 residues long. V was trimmed by 4 bases and J by 7 bases, leaving 17 bases between them. Germline V lookup: CDR1 SGDLS, CDR2 YYNGEE. Written as DNA, the CDR3 is TGTGCCAGCAGCCCTAGCGGGGGGGTTGCTGGCTACACCTTC. Residues: CASSPSGGVAGYTF.

The chain couples TRBV30 to TRBJ1-1; perhaps TRBD1 as D (5 bases). This CDR3 region has 14 residues. V was clipped by 4 bases and J by 7 bases, with 19 bases between them. CDR1 and CDR2 (germline): GTSNPN, SVGIG (reference sequence). CDR3 sequence: CAWTATGTHHEAFF. CDR3 in DNA: TGTGCCTGGACTGCCACCGGGACTCACCATGAAGCTTTCTTT. The full variable domain, with the rest looked up from reference TRBV30 and TRBJ1-1, is SQTIHQWPATLVQPVGSPLSLECTVEGTSNPNLYWYRQAAGRGLQLLFYSVGIGQISSEVPQNLSASRPQDRQFILSSKKLLLSDSGFYLCAWTATGTHHEAFFGQGTRLTVV.

Regarding this clone: The conserved final phenylalanine or tryptophan is absent from the CDR3, which likely points to a read error. The DNA is left out, because the CDR3 cannot be placed on it with certainty; the CDR3 is given as TCRdb lists it. The gene calls are TRBV7-3 and TRBJ1-1; the D call TRBD1 from the table was never checked on the DNA. Germline CDR1 reads SGHTA; CDR2 reads FQGTGA. Ends included, the CDR3 has 11 residues. This CDR3 is CASSLTGLPFV.

The rearrangement uses TRBV6-5 and TRBJ1-3, with TRBD1 matching over 7 bases. V lost 6 bases to trimming and J lost 4 bases; unmatched junction nucleotides: 9. This CDR3 comprises 15 residues. Looked up from germline, CDR1 is MNHEY and CDR2 is SVGAGI. In DNA, the CDR3 is TGTGCCAGCAGCCGCTACCGACAGGGCGGAAACACCATATATTTT. Its protein product is CASSRYRQGGNTIYF.

The CDR3, as DNA: TGTGCCAGCAGTTACTCCGACAGCTCCTATAATTCACCCCTCCACTTT. Its translation: CASSYSDSSYNSPLHF. The gene calls are TRBV6-5 and TRBJ1-6, with D perhaps TRBD1 (5 bases). The CDR3 has 16 amino acids. Germline CDR1 reads MNHEY; CDR2 reads SVGAGI. The ends were cut back, 0 bases at V and 0 bases at J, with 6 bases in the middle.

This chain connects TRBV18 to TRBJ2-7; TRBD1 agrees at 10 bases. This CDR3 has 14 residues. Germline lookup yields CDR1 KGHSH and CDR2 LQKENI. After removal of 6 bases from V and 4 bases from J, the junction contained 6 bases not matched to a gene. The CDR3 DNA reads as TGTGCCAGCTCTCCCGGGACAGGGGAGTACGAGCAGTACTTC. Its translation: CASSPGTGEYEQYF.

The chain couples TRBV27 to TRBJ1-2; 8 bases are shared with TRBD1. After removal of 8 bases from V and 8 bases from J, the junction contained 7 bases not matched to a gene. The CDR3 sequence is 12 residues long. CDR1 is MNHEY and CDR2 is SMNVEV in the germline V gene (reference sequence). In nucleotides, the CDR3 is TGTGCCAGCGGGCGGACAGGGACCGGCTACACCTTC. Encoded protein: CASGRTGTGYTF.